Below are 18 T cell receptor beta chains sequenced from a single sample in a study of immune heterogeneity within non-small cell lung tumors. For each sample, template was around 0.55 ug of bulk tumor genomic DNA. Biopsies that were spaced far apart were taken, several per primary tumor, during surgery. Untreated, newly diagnosed non-small cell lung cancer patients underwent curative surgery. It was with 32 V and 13 J primers that multiplex PCR amplified TCR beta CDR3. TCRdb fed the multiplex PCR reads into MiXCR, producing one record per CDR3 protein. The table shows approximately 3,200 distinct CDR3 sequences, with 52% occurring only once. Source material: lung tumor tissue. The receptors were sampled from a man aged 55-75 years with non-small cell lung cancer.

This clonotype is classed as medium-sized. The chain recombines TRBV20-1 with TRBJ2-3, with 8 positions matching TRBD1. Germline lookup yields CDR1 DFQATT and CDR2 SNEGSKA (reference sequence). There are 14 residues in the CDR3. The V gene end was trimmed by 6 bases and the J gene end by 5 bases; junction bases not matched to a gene: 10. DNA for the CDR3: TGCAGTGCACCGACAGGGGTCATGGGAGATACGCAGTATTTT. This sequence encodes CSAPTGVMGDTQYF.

By share, this clonotype ranks as medium-sized. This rearrangement joins TRBV4-1 to TRBJ2-7, with D tentatively TRBD1 (5 bases). CDR3 size: 16 residues. Germline CDR1 MGHRA, CDR2 YSYEKL. V dropped 4 bases and J dropped 6 bases, with 22 bases sitting between them. DNA of the CDR3: TGCGCCAGCAGCCTCGACAGTGCCTCCTATTTCTCCGAGCAGTACGTC. This codes for CASSLDSASYFSEQYV.

By its share, this clonotype is large. The gene calls are TRBV20-1 and TRBJ2-3; TRBD1 might be the D (5 bases). The CDR3 is 14 amino acids. Trimming removed 0 bases at V and 2 bases at J, with 9 bases between. Germline V gives CDR1 DFQATT, CDR2 SNEGSKA (reference sequence). The CDR3 DNA is TGCAGTGCTAGAGATACAGGATTCACAGATACGCAGTATTTT. This translates into CSARDTGFTDTQYF.

The CDR3 is CASSTVGYGDYGYTF. CDR3 bases: TGCGCCAGCAGCACGGTGGGTTATGGCGACTATGGCTACACCTTC. The V and J genes are TRBV5-1 and TRBJ1-2; D gene uncertain. Trimming shortened V by 4 bases and J by 3 bases, and 16 bases separated the two germline ends. The CDR3 spans 15 residues. Germline CDR1 is SGHRS and CDR2 is YFSETQ. The variable domain in full, completed from reference TRBV5-1 and TRBJ1-2, reads KAGVTQTPRYLIKTRGQQVTLSCSPISGHRSVSWYQQTPGQGLQFLFEYFSETQRNKGNFPGRFSGRQFSNSRSEMNVSTLELGDSALYLCASSTVGYGDYGYTFGSGTRLTVV.

This clonotype was recorded only once. The gene calls are TRBV27 and TRBJ1-1, with 8 bases aligning to TRBD1. V shed 10 bases, J shed 2 bases, and the junction held 12 bases outside the gene matches. The V gene's germline CDR1 is MNHEY and CDR2 SMNVEV (reference sequence). The CDR3 runs 15 residues. The CDR3 here is CATSSQGASNTEAFF. The CDR3 bases are TGTGCCACCTCGTCCCAGGGGGCTTCCAACACTGAAGCTTTCTTT.

Worth noting for this clonotype: A much larger clone is a single base away; this may be a read error. This sequence joins TRBV7-3 and TRBJ2-1; TRBD1 or TRBD2 may be the D gene (5 bases each). Germline V CDR1 and CDR2: SGHTA, FQGTGA. The CDR3 loop spans 14 amino acids. CDR3: CASSARGVDNAQFF. The CDR3 DNA is TGTGCCAGCAGCGCCCGGGGCGTGGACAATGCGCAGTTCTTC.

The chain links TRBV6-5 to TRBJ2-5, with TRBD2 identical over 11 bases. The J call is uncertain, as TRBJ2-1 better fits the DNA end. Germline V gene sequence: CDR1 MNHEY, CDR2 SVGAGI. The CDR3 runs 18 residues. CDR3 coding DNA: TGTGCCAGCAGTTACCGAAGCCAAATAGCGGGGGGGCACTATGAGCAGTTCTTC. As protein: CASSYRSQIAGGHYEQFF.

This rearrangement joins TRBV9 to TRBJ2-7, with D possibly called TRBD1 or TRBD2 (5 bases each). The germline V and J ends were trimmed by 4 bases and 2 bases, with 13 bases remaining between them. The CDR3 has 14 amino acids. Germline V gene data show CDR1 as SGDLS and CDR2 as YYNGEE. The CDR3 DNA reads TGTGCCAGCAGCAGGGACGGCACTGCCTACGAGCAGTACTTC. Translated: CASSRDGTAYEQYF.

In its sample, this clonotype is large. The J gene is TRBJ1-1, the V gene TRBV2, with TRBD1 matching over 9 bases. The CDR3 spans 15 residues. Germline loops: CDR1 SNHLY, CDR2 FYNNEI. The ends lost 2 bases at V and 7 bases at J; junction bases unmatched: 8. Here the CDR3 DNA reads TGTGCCAGCAGTGAAATCGGACAGGGGCTCGGTGAAGCTTTCTTT. Its translation is CASSEIGQGLGEAFF.

The J gene is TRBJ2-6, the V gene TRBV6-1; 7 bases are a match to TRBD1. Germline V gives CDR1 MNHNS, CDR2 SASEGT. The CDR3 has 16 residues. V gave up 6 bases and J gave up 0 bases; unmatched junction bases: 5. CDR3 protein: CASSRDSVSGANVLTF. The CDR3 DNA follows: TGTGCCAGCAGCCGGGACAGCGTCTCTGGGGCCAACGTCCTGACTTTC.

This clonotype showed up just a few times. This chain uses TRBV7-2 with TRBJ2-7; 7 bases are shared with TRBD2. Germline V gives CDR1 SGHTA, CDR2 FQGNSA. After removal of 1 base from V and 6 bases from J, the junction contained 3 bases not matched to a gene. This CDR3 comprises 13 residues. CDR3 sequence (DNA): TGTGCCAGCAGCTTAGTACTAGCGACCGAGCAGTACTTC. Translating gives CASSLVLATEQYF.

This clonotype was found once. For the CDR3, the DNA is TGCAGTGCTAGGCAGGGGCCAGGGCAGCCCCAGCATTTT. It is translated as CSARQGPGQPQHF. The chain recombines TRBV20-1 with TRBJ1-5, with TRBD1 as a possible D gene (6 bases). Trimming stripped 3 bases from V and 7 bases from J, with 13 bases between. The CDR3 loop spans 13 amino acids. Germline loops: CDR1 DFQATT, CDR2 SNEGSKA (reference sequence).

The V and J genes are TRBV11-3 and TRBJ2-2; 10 bases agree with TRBD2. The CDR3 is made up of 16 amino acids. The junction had 6 bases not matched to a gene; V was cut back by 2 bases and J by 6 bases. Germline assignment: CDR1 SGHNT and CDR2 YENEEA. CDR3 DNA sequence: TGTGCCAGCAGCTTAACCAGCGGGAGGGGCGCCGGGGAGCTGTTTTTT. Translating gives CASSLTSGRGAGELFF.

This clonotype was found once. The chain has TRBV3-1 and TRBJ1-2; 7 positions agree with TRBD1. The CDR3 spans 12 residues. Germline CDR1 reads LGHDT; CDR2 reads YNNKEL (reference sequence). Losses at the gene ends were 2 bases for V and 8 bases for J; bases not matched to a gene: 2. CDR3 residues: CASSQTGVGYTF. The CDR3 DNA reads as TGTGCCAGCAGCCAAACAGGGGTAGGCTACACCTTC.

The chain is built from TRBV6-6 and TRBJ1-1; D not certain. The CDR3 totals 13 residues. Per the germline V gene, CDR1 is MNHNY and CDR2 is SVGAGI (reference sequence). V was trimmed by 0 bases and J by 6 bases, leaving 8 bases between them. CDR3 DNA sequence: TGTGCCAGCAGTTACTCGGAGGTCGCTGAAGCTTTCTTT. Its protein product is CASSYSEVAEAFF.

The chain links TRBV2 to TRBJ1-3; D uncertain. The germline V gene encodes CDR1 SNHLY and CDR2 FYNNEI. Trimming pared 7 bases from V and 0 bases from J, leaving 7 bases between. The CDR3 extends over 13 amino acids. The CDR3 loop is CASTRSSGNTIYF. CDR3 nucleotide sequence: TGTGCCAGCACGCGGAGCTCTGGAAACACCATATATTTT.

By share of the sample, this clonotype is medium-sized. The V call is TRBV19, the J call TRBJ2-1; 8 bases align to TRBD1. V shed 5 bases and J 2 bases; nucleotides not matched to a gene: 2. This CDR3 has 14 residues. Germline V gives CDR1 LNHDA, CDR2 SQIVND (reference sequence). CDR3 sequence: CASSEGQAYNEQFF. CDR3 in DNA: TGTGCCAGTAGTGAGGGACAGGCCTACAATGAGCAGTTCTTC.

On this clonotype: A much larger clone sits a single nucleotide away, making a read error possible. This chain uses TRBV7-9 with TRBJ2-3, with D uncertain. Germline loops: CDR1 SEHNR, CDR2 FQNEAQ (reference sequence). The CDR3 is made up of 13 amino acids. For the CDR3, the DNA is TGTTCCAGCAGCCCGCCCTACACAGATACGCAGTATTTT. This translates into CSSSPPYTDTQYF.